The 2 T cell receptor beta chains listed next were all sequenced from one sample in a study of gammadelta T cells during hepatitis C antiviral therapy. Amplicons covering TRG and TRD CDR3 used roughly 23-30 PCR cycles. mRNA from sorted cells was used for cDNA synthesis. TCRdb ran MiXCR on the reads and lists one entry per CDR3 protein. This sample's clone table lists a couple of distinct CDR3 sequences. The time point denotes: DAA therapy start (baseline). The sample's treatment: sofosbuvir plus ledipasvir, interferon-free. The source was Vgamma9-negative gamma-delta T cells from peripheral blood, collected from a patient treated with direct-acting antivirals. These receptors originate from an adult with chronic hepatitis C.

Concerning this clonotype: Since the library was made to target delta chains, this beta chain is a stray read and its abundance is not meaningful. The chain is built from TRBV5-6 and TRBJ1-2, with 7 nucleotides matching TRBD1. The germline V gene encodes CDR1 SGHDT and CDR2 YYEEEE. V was pared by 7 bases and J by 2 bases, with 5 bases of the junction left unmatched. CDR3 length equals 13 residues. CDR3 DNA sequence: TGTGCCAGCGAGACAGGGAGGAACTATGGCTACACCTTC. Translated, it gives CASETGRNYGYTF.

On this clonotype: As an off-target read in a library built for delta chains, this beta chain has a frequency of little significance. The rearrangement links TRBV24-1 to TRBJ2-1; TRBD1 is a possible D gene (6 bases). The V gene lost 8 bases and the J gene lost 8 bases, with 12 bases spanning the gap. The length of the CDR3 is 12 residues. Germline CDR1 KGHDR, CDR2 SFDVKD. DNA of the CDR3: TGTGCCACCAAGGGGGTGAGGGATGAGCAGTTCTTC. This translates into CATKGVRDEQFF.